The 29 T cell receptor beta chains reported below all come from one sample, sequenced in a study of cytomegalovirus exposure and HLA in healthy donors. PCR primers comprised 60 Vbeta and 13 Jbeta primers. Sequencing used immunoSEQ multiplex PCR; TCRdb keeps in-frame clones, though not all of them. The sample features roughly 140,000 clones, with approximately 1% in its top ten. Sequencing used PBMCs. The receptors derive from a male donor in good health and CMV-seronegative.

The chain combines TRBV28 with TRBJ1-5, with D tentatively TRBD1 (5 bases). Germline V gene data show CDR1 as MDHEN and CDR2 as SYDVKM. V was clipped by 2 bases and J by 6 bases, with 11 bases between them. The CDR3 has 14 amino acids. The CDR3 region has the DNA TGTGCCAGCAGTTTAAGGCAGGGCGGTCAGCCCCAGCATTTT. This gives the protein CASSLRQGGQPQHF.

The CDR3 here is CAIRGSSGNTGELFF. The CDR3 nucleotides are TGTGCTATCAGAGGGTCAAGCGGGAACACCGGGGAGCTGTTTTTT. The gene calls are TRBV19 and TRBJ2-2; possible D gene TRBD2, 5 bases. Germline V gene data show CDR1 as LNHDA and CDR2 as SQIVND (reference sequence). The CDR3 totals 15 residues.

The chain is built from TRBV6-1 and TRBJ1-5; D uncertain. The V end was cut by 2 bases, the J end by 5 bases, with 13 bases between. CDR1 MNHNS and CDR2 SASEGT come from the germline V gene. The CDR3 is made up of 15 amino acids. The CDR3 sequence is CASSEPPGFHQPQHF. The CDR3, as DNA: TGTGCCAGCAGTGAACCCCCAGGTTTCCATCAGCCCCAGCATTTT.

To note about this clone: Different DNA sequences within this sample yield the same CDR3. V usage is TRBV27 and J usage is TRBJ1-5; 8 nucleotides line up with TRBD1. The CDR3 length is 14 residues. Trimming cost V 4 bases and J 2 bases; bases outside gene matches: 1. CDR1 and CDR2 (germline): MNHEY, SMNVEV (reference sequence). In DNA, the CDR3 is TGTGCCAGCAGTTCGGGACAGGGCAATCAGCCCCAGCATTTT. Translated, it gives CASSSGQGNQPQHF.

The rearrangement uses TRBV9 and TRBJ2-5, with a tentative D call TRBD2 (6 bases). Trimming shortened V by 3 bases and J by 2 bases, and 14 bases separated the two germline ends. CDR1 is SGDLS and CDR2 is YYNGEE in the germline V gene. The CDR3 totals 15 residues. The CDR3, as DNA: TGTGCCAGCAGCGCTAGGGGAGGAGAGCAAGAGACCCAGTACTTC. Translation: CASSARGGEQETQYF. The full variable domain, in which reference TRBV9 and TRBJ2-5 provide the parts outside the CDR3, is DSGVTQTPKHLITATGQRVTLRCSPRSGDLSVYWYQQSLDQGLQFLIQYYNGEERAKGNILERFSAQQFPDLHSELNLSSLELGDSALYFCASSARGGEQETQYFGPGTRLLVL.

The CDR3 nucleotides are TGTGCCAGCAGTTCGGGTTTTTTCACTGAAGCTTTCTTT. Translating it yields CASSSGFFTEAFF. This chain joins TRBV28 and TRBJ1-1; no clear D gene. V was clipped by 4 bases and J by 4 bases, with 10 bases between them. This CDR3 is 13 amino acids long. Germline V gives CDR1 MDHEN, CDR2 SYDVKM.

This chain links TRBV11-2 with TRBJ1-2; D not resolved. V dropped 1 base and J dropped 2 bases, with 5 bases sitting between them. CDR3 size: 13 residues. Germline V gene sequence: CDR1 SGHAT, CDR2 FQNNGV. CDR3 sequence reads: CASSLALNYGYTF. CDR3 coding DNA: TGTGCCAGCAGCTTAGCCCTGAACTATGGCTACACCTTC.

J is TRBJ1-2 and V is TRBV4-1; 9 positions agree with TRBD1. CDR1 and CDR2 from the germline V gene are MGHRA and YSYEKL. After removal of 3 bases from V and 0 bases from J, the junction contained 17 bases not matched to a gene. CDR3 length: 20 residues. In DNA form, the CDR3 reads TGCGCCAGCAGCCATCCCAGGGGGGGCGACAGGGGGATAACTAACTATGGCTACACCTTC. It specifies CASSHPRGGDRGITNYGYTF.

This rearrangement joins TRBV13 to TRBJ2-5; no clear D gene. The CDR3 runs to 16 residues. Per the germline V gene, CDR1 is PRHDT and CDR2 is FYEKMQ (reference sequence). Trimming cost V 2 bases and J 2 bases, with 15 bases left between them. CDR3 protein: CASSLRETAYQETQYF. The CDR3, as DNA: TGTGCCAGCAGCTTAAGAGAAACAGCCTATCAAGAGACCCAGTACTTC.

This chain links TRBV6-5 with TRBJ2-7; possibly TRBD2 for D (5 bases). The ends were cut back, 11 bases at V and 2 bases at J, with 16 bases in the middle. The CDR3 is made up of 13 amino acids. In germline, CDR1 is MNHEY, CDR2 SVGAGI. CDR3 nucleotide sequence: TGTGCCTCACGTGAGGGTGGCCCCTACGAGCAGTACTTC. This sequence encodes CASREGGPYEQYF.

The chain links TRBV6-1 to TRBJ1-2; TRBD1 matches 7 bases. The V and J ends lost 6 bases and 3 bases, in that order; junction bases with no gene match: 7. The CDR3 totals 14 residues. Germline CDR1 reads MNHNS; CDR2 reads SASEGT. CDR3 sequence (DNA): TGTGCCAGCAGAAACCCCGGGACAGACTATGGCTACACCTTC. Its translation is CASRNPGTDYGYTF.

J is TRBJ1-1 and V is TRBV7-3, with D possibly being TRBD1 (5 bases). Trimming shortened V by 6 bases and J by 8 bases, and 16 bases separated the two germline ends. The CDR3 runs to 13 residues. Germline assignment: CDR1 SGHTA and CDR2 FQGTGA. Here the CDR3 DNA reads TGTGCCAGCAGTCCGACGGGGGGATCAGAAGCTTTCTTT. Its translation is CASSPTGGSEAFF.

The rearrangement links TRBV28 to TRBJ2-1; D gene uncertain. Trimming took off 8 bases at V and 2 bases at J, with 10 bases between the two ends. The germline gives CDR1 MDHEN, CDR2 SYDVKM. The CDR3 runs 13 residues. The CDR3 sequence: CASLRITYNEQFF. For the CDR3, the DNA is TGTGCCAGCCTCAGAATTACCTACAATGAGCAGTTCTTC.

V and J are TRBV14 and TRBJ2-5, with TRBD1 matching over 9 bases. The CDR3 contains 15 residues. The germline gives CDR1 SGHDN, CDR2 FVKESK. V gave up 3 bases and J gave up 5 bases; unmatched junction bases: 7. The CDR3, as DNA: TGTGCCAGCAGCCACAACAGGGGGCGCGGGGAGACCCAGTACTTC. Residues: CASSHNRGRGETQYF.

The chain is built from TRBV30 and TRBJ2-5; the D gene is possibly TRBD2 (6 bases). Trimming cost V 1 base and J 5 bases, with 20 bases left between them. CDR1 and CDR2 (germline): GTSNPN, SVGIG (reference sequence). CDR3 size: 16 residues. CDR3 amino acids: CAWSDTAGYIRETQYF. The CDR3 bases are TGTGCCTGGAGTGATACGGCGGGGTATATTCGGGAGACCCAGTACTTC.

V gene TRBV10-3 combines with J gene TRBJ1-2; 7 bases fit TRBD1. V trimming: 8 bases; J trimming: 4 bases; junction bases outside the gene matches: 7. Per the germline V gene, CDR1 is ENHRY and CDR2 is SYGVKD. The length of the CDR3 is 13 residues. The CDR3 here is CAIGGQSSYGYTF. The CDR3 bases are TGTGCCATCGGGGGACAGAGCTCCTATGGCTACACCTTC.

The CDR3 region is CASSPGDGLMNTEAFF. As DNA, the CDR3 is TGTGCCAGCAGTCCGGGGGACGGACTCATGAACACTGAAGCTTTCTTT. This rearrangement joins TRBV27 to TRBJ1-1; maybe TRBD1 (5 bases). The germline gives CDR1 MNHEY, CDR2 SMNVEV (reference sequence). The CDR3 totals 16 residues. V shed 5 bases and J shed 0 bases, with 16 bases lying between them.

V gene TRBV11-2 combines with J gene TRBJ1-1; tentative D call: TRBD1 (6 bases). Looked up from germline, CDR1 is SGHAT and CDR2 is FQNNGV. The length of the CDR3 is 15 residues. The V gene lost 4 bases and the J gene lost 4 bases, with 16 bases spanning the gap. DNA for the CDR3: TGTGCCAGCAGCTCATACAGGGATAGTTCCACTGAAGCTTTCTTT. Translation gives CASSSYRDSSTEAFF.

This chain joins TRBV19 and TRBJ2-2; 13 bases are a match to TRBD2. With 5 bases clipped from V and 6 bases from J, the junction kept 9 bases outside the gene matches. The germline V gene encodes CDR1 LNHDA and CDR2 SQIVND (reference sequence). The CDR3 has 17 residues. The CDR3 is CASSPRTSGGKAGELFF. The CDR3 DNA sequence: TGTGCCAGTAGTCCAAGGACTAGCGGGGGCAAGGCCGGGGAGCTGTTTTTT.

The V and J genes are TRBV27 and TRBJ1-1; TRBD1 matches 7 bases. This CDR3 has 11 amino acids. V lost 8 bases, J lost 9 bases, and 6 bases stayed unmatched. CDR1 is MNHEY, CDR2 SMNVEV, per germline (reference sequence). DNA for the CDR3: TGTGCCAGCGTCTTGGACAGGCAAGCTTTCTTT. Its translation: CASVLDRQAFF.

CDR3 sequence: CASKGQIHTEAFF. The CDR3 coding sequence is TGTGCCAGTAAGGGACAGATACACACTGAAGCTTTCTTT. This sequence joins TRBV19 and TRBJ1-1; 7 bases are shared with TRBD1. This CDR3 spans 13 amino acids. Unmatched junction bases numbered 5, after V lost 7 bases and J lost 3 bases. CDR1 and CDR2 from the germline V gene are LNHDA and SQIVND (reference sequence).

The rearrangement joins TRBV5-6 to TRBJ2-1; D ambiguous. V dropped 2 bases and J dropped 5 bases, with 2 bases sitting between them. CDR1 is SGHDT and CDR2 is YYEEEE in the germline V gene. The CDR3 length is 11 residues. CDR3 DNA sequence: TGTGCCAGCAGCTTCGACAATGAGCAGTTCTTC. Translation gives CASSFDNEQFF.

This chain connects TRBV18 to TRBJ1-2; 8 nucleotides agree with TRBD1. V lost 4 bases to trimming and J lost 6 bases; unmatched junction nucleotides: 4. The germline V gene has CDR1 KGHSH and CDR2 LQKENI. The CDR3 has 13 residues. Written as DNA, the CDR3 is TGTGCCAGCTCACTGGACAGGGTCCATGGCTACACCTTC. Residues: CASSLDRVHGYTF.

The rearrangement links TRBV30 to TRBJ2-1, with TRBD1 identical over 7 bases. V shed 2 bases, J shed 4 bases, and the junction held 5 bases outside the gene matches. From germline, CDR1 is GTSNPN and CDR2 SVGIG (reference sequence). The CDR3 consists of 14 residues. The CDR3 spells CAWSSGQLYNEQFF. DNA of the CDR3: TGTGCCTGGAGTTCGGGACAGCTATACAATGAGCAGTTCTTC.

The gene calls are TRBV4-1 and TRBJ2-7; D is ambiguous. The CDR3 length is 13 residues. Germline loops: CDR1 MGHRA, CDR2 YSYEKL. V lost 3 bases and J lost 5, with 11 bases in between. The CDR3 sequence: CASSQALRDEQYF. The CDR3 region has the DNA TGCGCCAGCAGCCAGGCTTTACGGGACGAGCAGTACTTC.

This chain joins TRBV25-1 and TRBJ1-1, with a tentative D call TRBD1 (5 bases). The V gene's germline CDR1 is MGHDK and CDR2 SYGVNS. Trimming took 2 bases from V and 0 from J, leaving 7 bases between them. This CDR3 is built from 14 residues. CDR3 bases: TGTGCCAGCAGTGAAGACAGATTGAACACTGAAGCTTTCTTT. Translation gives CASSEDRLNTEAFF. Together with reference TRBV25-1 and TRBJ1-1, the CDR3 gives the full variable domain: EADIYQTPRYLVIGTGKKITLECSQTMGHDKMYWYQQDPGMELHLIHYSYGVNSTEKGDLSSESTVSRIRTEHFPLTLESARPSHTSQYLCASSEDRLNTEAFFGQGTRLTVV.

This chain links TRBV28 with TRBJ1-2; 7 positions agree with TRBD1. CDR3 length: 14 residues. Germline-derived CDR1 and CDR2 are MDHEN and SYDVKM. Trimming removed 6 bases from V and 6 bases from J; junction bases left unmatched: 10. CDR3 sequence: CASRIQGSPHGYTF. CDR3 DNA: TGTGCCAGCAGGATACAGGGGTCCCCTCATGGCTACACCTTC.

This chain links TRBV11-1 with TRBJ2-7; TRBD1 might be the D (5 bases). Trimming removed 5 bases from V and 0 bases from J, with 17 bases in between. The CDR3 is 16 amino acids. CDR1 is SGHAT, CDR2 FQDESV, per germline (reference sequence). CDR3 protein: CASSPEFRGSSYEQYF. CDR3 DNA sequence: TGTGCCAGCAGCCCGGAGTTTAGGGGATCCTCCTACGAGCAGTACTTC.

The gene calls are TRBV7-6 and TRBJ2-7, with D tentatively TRBD2 (5 bases). Germline V gives CDR1 SGHVS, CDR2 FNYEAQ. Trimming removed 4 bases from V and 2 bases from J, with 9 bases in between. The CDR3 spans 13 residues. CDR3 region: CASSSGVAYEQYF. CDR3 DNA sequence: TGTGCCAGCAGCTCCGGGGTCGCCTACGAGCAGTACTTC.